The rows below give T cell receptor beta chains drawn from one sample of a study of cytomegalovirus exposure and HLA in healthy donors. Sequencing was performed with immunoSEQ multiplex PCR; in TCRdb, only in-frame clones are kept and a portion is missing. In the table there are about 67,000 clones, 80% to 90% of which are singletons. Specimen: PBMCs. The receptors stem from a woman younger than 45 in good health and CMV-seropositive. Both conserved end residues are part of each CDR3. D genes are given only for firm matches. Rows give clone size only sometimes, using once, few, many, or a class for an expanded clone.

V gene	clone size	J gene	D gene	CDR3 DNA	CDR3 protein
TRBV5-1	.	TRBJ1-1	.	TGCGCCAGCACCTGGACAGAAATGAACACTGAAGCTTTCTTT	CASTWTEMNTEAFF
TRBV27	medium-sized	TRBJ2-2	.	TGTGCCAGCAGTTTATCGTGGGGGACTGTCTCGAACACCGGGGAGCTGTTTTTT	CASSLSWGTVSNTGELFF
TRBV5-1	.	TRBJ1-2	TRBD1	TGCGCCAGCAGCCTCGAGACAGGGCCTGGCTATGGCTACACCTTC	CASSLETGPGYGYTF
TRBV6-1	.	TRBJ2-7	.	TGTGCCAGCTATTATCCGGGCTCCTACGAGCAGTACTTC	CASYYPGSYEQYF
TRBV6-1	.	TRBJ2-1	TRBD1	TGTGCCAGCAGCTGGACAGGGGGGGCTGAGCAGTTCTTC	CASSWTGGAEQFF
TRBV11-3	.	TRBJ2-3	TRBD2	TGTGCCAGCAGCTTAGCGGCGGGAGGGCCTGCCACAGATACGCAGTATTTT	CASSLAAGGPATDTQYF
TRBV10-2	.	TRBJ1-4	TRBD1	TGCGCCAGCAGCGATCCCGGGACAGGGGGAGGAAAACTGTTTTTT	CASSDPGTGGGKLFF
TRBV30	.	TRBJ1-1	TRBD1	TGTGCCTGGAGCCGACAGGGGCTGAACACTGAAGCTTTCTTT	CAWSRQGLNTEAFF
TRBV6-1	.	TRBJ1-4	.	TGTGCCAGCAGTCAGTGGGGGGTCGCTAATGAAAAACTGTTTTTT	CASSQWGVANEKLFF
TRBV5-4	.	TRBJ2-4	.	TGTGCGTACTGGGCTCGGCGTAGTGCGACCAAAAACATTCAGTACTTC	CAYWARRSATKNIQYF
TRBV2	.	TRBJ2-7	TRBD2	TGTGCCAGCAGCCCGACTAGCGGGCCCTCCTACGAGCAGTACTTC	CASSPTSGPSYEQYF
TRBV5-1	.	TRBJ2-7	TRBD2	TGCGCCAGCAGAGGGGAAGCGGGAGAGAGCTACGAGCAGTACTTC	CASRGEAGESYEQYF
TRBV7-3	few	TRBJ2-2	TRBD2	TGTGCCAGCAGCTTCGGCGGGAGAGCCGGGGAGCTGTTTTTT	CASSFGGRAGELFF
TRBV6-6	.	TRBJ1-4	TRBD1	TGTGCCAGCAGTCAGGGGGCGCTTAATGAAAAACTGTTTTTT	CASSQGALNEKLFF
TRBV19	.	TRBJ1-5	TRBD1	TGTGCCAGTAGGGGCGGGACAGGGGTAAATCAGCCCCAGCATTTT	CASRGGTGVNQPQHF
TRBV6-1	.	TRBJ2-1	.	TGTGCCAGCACGATCGGGAAATTCAATGAGCAGTTCTTC	CASTIGKFNEQFF
TRBV30	.	TRBJ1-2	.	TGTGCCTGGAATCAGGGATTCTATGGCTACACCTTC	CAWNQGFYGYTF
TRBV6-5	.	TRBJ2-4	.	TGTGCCAGCAGTTACTCAGGAGTGGCCAAAAACATTCAGTACTTC	CASSYSGVAKNIQYF
TRBV2	once	TRBJ2-3	.	TGTGCCAGCAGTGAAATGGTGGATCGGGCAGATACGCAGTATTTT	CASSEMVDRADTQYF
TRBV27	.	TRBJ2-1	TRBD2	TGTGCCAGCAGTTTATTACCGGGACTAGCGGCCTCCTACAATGAGCAGTTCTTC	CASSLLPGLAASYNEQFF
TRBV5-1	.	TRBJ2-1	TRBD1	TGCGCCAGCAGCCAGGGGACAGGGGGAGGCAATGAGCAGTTCTTC	CASSQGTGGGNEQFF
TRBV7-3	.	TRBJ1-1	.	TGTGCCAGCAGCTTAGGTAGGGGGGGCGCTTTCTTT	CASSLGRGGAFF